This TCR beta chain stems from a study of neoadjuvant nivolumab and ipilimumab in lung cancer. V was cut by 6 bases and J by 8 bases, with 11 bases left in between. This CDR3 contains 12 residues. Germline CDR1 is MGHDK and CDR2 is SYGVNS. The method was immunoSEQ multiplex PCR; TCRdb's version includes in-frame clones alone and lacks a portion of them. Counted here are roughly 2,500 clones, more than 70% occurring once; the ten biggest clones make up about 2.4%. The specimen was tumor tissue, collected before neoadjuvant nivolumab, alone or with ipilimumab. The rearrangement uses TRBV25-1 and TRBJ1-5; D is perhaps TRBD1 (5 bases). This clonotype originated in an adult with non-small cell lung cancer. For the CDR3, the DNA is TGTGCCAGCAGCTTAATGGGGGAGCCCCAGCATTTT. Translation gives CASSLMGEPQHF.